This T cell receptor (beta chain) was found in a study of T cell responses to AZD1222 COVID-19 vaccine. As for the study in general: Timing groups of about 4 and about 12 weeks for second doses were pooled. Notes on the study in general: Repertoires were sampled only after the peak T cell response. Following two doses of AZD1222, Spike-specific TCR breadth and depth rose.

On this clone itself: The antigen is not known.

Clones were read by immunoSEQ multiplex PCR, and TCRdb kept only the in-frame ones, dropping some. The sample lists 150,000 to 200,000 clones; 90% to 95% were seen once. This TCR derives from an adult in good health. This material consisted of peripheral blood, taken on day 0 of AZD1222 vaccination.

As DNA, the CDR3 is TGTGCCAGCAGATTGGGACTTCCAAACACCGGGGAGCTGTTTTTT. Translated, it gives CASRLGLPNTGELFF. The chain uses TRBV3-1 (or the pseudogene TRBV3-2) and TRBJ2-2, with D possibly TRBD2 on 6 matching bases. Trimming pared 6 bases from V and 2 bases from J, leaving 13 bases between. CDR3 size: 15 residues. The germline V gene has CDR1 LGHDT and CDR2 YNNKEL (reference sequence).